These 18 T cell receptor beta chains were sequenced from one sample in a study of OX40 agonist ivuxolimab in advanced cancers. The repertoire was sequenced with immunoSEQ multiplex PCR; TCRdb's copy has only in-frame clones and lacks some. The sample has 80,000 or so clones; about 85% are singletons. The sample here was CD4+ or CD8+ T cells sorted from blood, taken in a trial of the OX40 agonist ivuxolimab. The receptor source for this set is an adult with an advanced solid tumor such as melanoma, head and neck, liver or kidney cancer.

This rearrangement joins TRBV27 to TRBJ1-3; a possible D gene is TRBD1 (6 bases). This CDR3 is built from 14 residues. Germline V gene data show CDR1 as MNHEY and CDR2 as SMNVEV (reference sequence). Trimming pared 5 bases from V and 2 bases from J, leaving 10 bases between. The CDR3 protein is CASSLQGTGNTIYF. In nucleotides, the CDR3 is TGTGCCAGCAGTCTTCAGGGGACTGGAAACACCATATATTTT.

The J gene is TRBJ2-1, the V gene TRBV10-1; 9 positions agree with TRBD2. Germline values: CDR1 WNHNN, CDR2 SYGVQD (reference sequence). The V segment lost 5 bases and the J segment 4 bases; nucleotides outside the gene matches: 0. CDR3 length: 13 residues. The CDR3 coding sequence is TGCGCCAGCAGTACTAGCGGGTACAATGAGCAGTTCTTC. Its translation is CASSTSGYNEQFF.

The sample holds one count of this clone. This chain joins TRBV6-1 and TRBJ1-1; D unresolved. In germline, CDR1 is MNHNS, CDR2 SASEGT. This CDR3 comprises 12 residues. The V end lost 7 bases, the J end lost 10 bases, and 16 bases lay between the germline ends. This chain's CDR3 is CASIDSSSGAFF. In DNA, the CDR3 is TGTGCCAGCATCGACTCGAGCTCTGGAGCTTTCTTT.

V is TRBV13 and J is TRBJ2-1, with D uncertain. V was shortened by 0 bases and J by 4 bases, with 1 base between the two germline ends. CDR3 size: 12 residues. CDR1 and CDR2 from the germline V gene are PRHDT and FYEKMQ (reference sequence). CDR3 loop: CASSLGYNEQFF. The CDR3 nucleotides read TGTGCCAGCAGCTTAGGTTACAATGAGCAGTTCTTC.

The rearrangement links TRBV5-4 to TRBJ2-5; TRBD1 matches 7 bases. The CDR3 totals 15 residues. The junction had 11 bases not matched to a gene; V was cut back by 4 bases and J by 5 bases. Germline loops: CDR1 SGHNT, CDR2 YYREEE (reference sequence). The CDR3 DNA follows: TGTGCCAGCAGCCCGGTCAGGGGGTTGGGGGAGACCCAGTACTTC. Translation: CASSPVRGLGETQYF.

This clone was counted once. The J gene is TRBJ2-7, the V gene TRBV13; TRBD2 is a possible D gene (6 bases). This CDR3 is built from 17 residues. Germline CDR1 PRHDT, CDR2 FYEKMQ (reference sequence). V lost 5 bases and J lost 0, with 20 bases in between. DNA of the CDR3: TGTGCCAGCAGCCCGCGGTTTCCGGGACTCCTCTCCTACGAGCAGTACTTC. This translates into CASSPRFPGLLSYEQYF.

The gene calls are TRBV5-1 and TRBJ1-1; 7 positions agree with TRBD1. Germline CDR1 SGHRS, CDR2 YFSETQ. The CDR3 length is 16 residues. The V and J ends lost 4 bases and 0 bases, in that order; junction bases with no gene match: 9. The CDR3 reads CASSGGDSQMNTEAFF. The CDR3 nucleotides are TGCGCCAGCAGCGGGGGGGACAGCCAAATGAACACTGAAGCTTTCTTT. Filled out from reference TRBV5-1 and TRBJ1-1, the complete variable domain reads KAGVTQTPRYLIKTRGQQVTLSCSPISGHRSVSWYQQTPGQGLQFLFEYFSETQRNKGNFPGRFSGRQFSNSRSEMNVSTLELGDSALYLCASSGGDSQMNTEAFFGQGTRLTVV.

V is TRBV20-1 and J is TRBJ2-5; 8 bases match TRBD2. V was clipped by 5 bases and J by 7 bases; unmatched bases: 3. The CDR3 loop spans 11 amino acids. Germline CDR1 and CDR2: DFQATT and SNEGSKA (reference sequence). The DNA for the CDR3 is TGCAGTGCTGGGACTAGGGGGACCCAGTACTTC. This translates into CSAGTRGTQYF.

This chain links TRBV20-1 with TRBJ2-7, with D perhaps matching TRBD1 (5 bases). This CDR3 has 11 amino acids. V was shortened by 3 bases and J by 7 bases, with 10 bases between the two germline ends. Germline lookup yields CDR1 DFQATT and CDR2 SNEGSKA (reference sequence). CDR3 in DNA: TGCAGTGCTAGTCAGGGAAATGAGCAGTACTTC. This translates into CSASQGNEQYF.

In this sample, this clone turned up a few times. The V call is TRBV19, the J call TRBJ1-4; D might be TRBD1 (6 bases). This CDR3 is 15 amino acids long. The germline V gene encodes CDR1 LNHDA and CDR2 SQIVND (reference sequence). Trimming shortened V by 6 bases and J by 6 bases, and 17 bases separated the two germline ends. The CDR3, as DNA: TGTGCCAGTAGCCGCGGGGGCAGGGTGGATGAAAAACTGTTTTTT. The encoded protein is CASSRGGRVDEKLFF.

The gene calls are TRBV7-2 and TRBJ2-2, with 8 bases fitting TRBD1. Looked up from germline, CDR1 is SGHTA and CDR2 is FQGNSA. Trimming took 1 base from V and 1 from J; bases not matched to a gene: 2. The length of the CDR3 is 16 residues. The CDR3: CASSLEGTGNTGELFF. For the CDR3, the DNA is TGTGCCAGCAGCTTAGAGGGGACAGGGAACACCGGGGAGCTGTTTTTT.

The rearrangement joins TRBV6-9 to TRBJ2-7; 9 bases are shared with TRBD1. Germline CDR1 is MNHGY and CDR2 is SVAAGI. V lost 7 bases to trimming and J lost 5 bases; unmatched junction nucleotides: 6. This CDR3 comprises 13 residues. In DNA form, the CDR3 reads TGTGCCAGCACCTGGGACAGGGTTGACGAGCAGTACTTC. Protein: CASTWDRVDEQYF.

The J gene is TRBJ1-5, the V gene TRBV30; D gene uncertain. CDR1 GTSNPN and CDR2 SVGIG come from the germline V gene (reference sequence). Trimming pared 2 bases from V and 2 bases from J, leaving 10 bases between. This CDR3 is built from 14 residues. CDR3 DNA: TGTGCCTGGAGTAATTCGTTGGGCAATCAGCCCCAGCATTTT. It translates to CAWSNSLGNQPQHF.

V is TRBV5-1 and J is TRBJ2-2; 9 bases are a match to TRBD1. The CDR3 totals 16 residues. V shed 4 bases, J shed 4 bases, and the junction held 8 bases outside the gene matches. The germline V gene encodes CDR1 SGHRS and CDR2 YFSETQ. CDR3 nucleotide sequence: TGCGCCAGCAGCACCCCGACAGGGGGGTTCACCGGGGAGCTGTTTTTT. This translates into CASSTPTGGFTGELFF.

The DNA of the CDR3 is TGTGCCTGGAGTGGGGAGGTGGATAGCAATCAGCCCCAGCATTTT. It translates to CAWSGEVDSNQPQHF. J is TRBJ1-5 and V is TRBV30; D not certain. The CDR3 runs to 15 residues. The germline V and J ends were trimmed by 1 base and 0 bases, with 10 bases remaining between them. CDR1 is GTSNPN, CDR2 SVGIG, per germline (reference sequence).

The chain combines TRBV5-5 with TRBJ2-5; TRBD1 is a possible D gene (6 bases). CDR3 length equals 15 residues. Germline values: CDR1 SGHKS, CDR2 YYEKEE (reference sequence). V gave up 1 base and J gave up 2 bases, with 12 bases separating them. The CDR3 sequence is CASSLMQGRQETQYF. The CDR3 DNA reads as TGTGCCAGCAGCTTGATGCAGGGGCGTCAAGAGACCCAGTACTTC.

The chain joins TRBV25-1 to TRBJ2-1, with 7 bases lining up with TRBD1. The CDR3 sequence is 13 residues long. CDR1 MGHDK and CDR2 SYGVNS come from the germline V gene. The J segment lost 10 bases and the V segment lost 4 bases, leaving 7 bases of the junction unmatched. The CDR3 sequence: CASSGFTGVEQFF. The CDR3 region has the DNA TGTGCCAGCAGTGGGTTTACAGGGGTCGAGCAGTTCTTC.

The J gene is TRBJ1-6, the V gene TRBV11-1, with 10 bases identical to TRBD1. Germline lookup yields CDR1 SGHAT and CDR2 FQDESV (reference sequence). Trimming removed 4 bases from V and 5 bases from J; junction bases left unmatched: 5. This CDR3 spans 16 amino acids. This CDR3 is CASSSRTGGHNSPLHF. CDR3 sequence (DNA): TGTGCCAGCAGCTCCCGGACAGGGGGTCATAATTCACCCCTCCACTTT.